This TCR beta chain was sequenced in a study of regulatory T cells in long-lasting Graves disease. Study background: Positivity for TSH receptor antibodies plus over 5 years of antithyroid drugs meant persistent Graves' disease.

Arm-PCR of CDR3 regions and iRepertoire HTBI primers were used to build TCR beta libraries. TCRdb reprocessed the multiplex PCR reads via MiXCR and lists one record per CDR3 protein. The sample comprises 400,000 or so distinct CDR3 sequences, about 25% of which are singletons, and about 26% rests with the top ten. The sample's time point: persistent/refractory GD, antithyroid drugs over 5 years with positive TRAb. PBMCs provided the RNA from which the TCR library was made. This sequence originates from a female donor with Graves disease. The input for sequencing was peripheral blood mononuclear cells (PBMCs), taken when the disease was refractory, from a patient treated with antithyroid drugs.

The CDR3 DNA follows: TGTGCCAGCTCACCAGGGACAGCCAGTGGTGAGCAGTTCTTC. This codes for CASSPGTASGEQFF. The chain uses TRBV18 and TRBJ2-1; 7 nucleotides agree with TRBD1. Germline CDR1 KGHSH, CDR2 LQKENI. The CDR3 spans 14 residues. After removal of 2 bases from V and 9 bases from J, the junction contained 7 bases not matched to a gene.